One T cell receptor (beta chain) is described in this entry. The clone's antigen remains unknown. Base qualities are not at hand, and no much larger clone is one base apart. This record comes from a study of OX40 agonist ivuxolimab in advanced cancers. Broadly, across the study: The costimulatory receptor OX40 (CD134) was targeted by ivuxolimab, a fully human IgG2 agonistic monoclonal antibody. Intravenous ivuxolimab was administered to patients every 2 weeks at six dose levels: 0.01, 0.1, 0.3, 1.5, 3 and 10 mg/kg. Of the 50 to 55 patients in dose escalation, 19 had hepatocellular carcinoma, about 15 had melanoma, 9 had renal cell carcinoma and 9 had head and neck cancer. In the dose-escalation cohort, 82.7% of patients were male, and the mean age was approximately 60 years, with a range of about 23 to 85. Patients were allowed to have had prior anti-PD-1, anti-PD-L1 or anti-CTLA-4 therapy, and roughly 40% of the dose-escalation patients had previously received checkpoint inhibitors. Partial responses were achieved by three dose-escalation patients, of whom one had hepatocellular carcinoma and two had cutaneous melanoma. The purpose of peripheral TCRbeta sequencing was to test whether ivuxolimab changed TCR sequence diversity and led to clonal T-cell expansion. The monotherapy dose-escalation portion (N of about 49 patients) of the phase I ivuxolimab trial is reported in the paper. Points the paper makes about the study in general: At doses from 0.1 to 3.0 mg/kg, clonal expansion was seen in both CD4+ and CD8+ blood T cells between baseline and week 6. Low levels of normalized T-cell clonal expansion were also seen in some patients who did not respond. In the 0.1-3.0 mg/kg groups, partial responders had among the lowest normalized peripheral clonal expansion, particularly in CD8+ T cells. After ivuxolimab, expanded clones were on average more numerous among CD8+ T cells than among CD4+ T cells. The antigen specificity of the clonally expanded peripheral T cells was not determined.

Genomic DNA was extracted from sorted cells for sequencing of the TCRbeta CDR3 region. The immunoSEQ Assay was used to sequence the TCRbeta CDR3 regions. Drawn from immuneACCESS, this table holds only the in-frame rearrangements with V and J called that TCRdb kept. Clones are partly lost; checked studies trace under half to an unresolved V gene and leave the rest unexplained. In all, the sample holds roughly 100,000 clones, and roughly nine tenths of those were seen once. The top ten clones comprise approximately 0.48% of the sample. The V end loses 2 bases and the J end loses 0 bases, and a stretch of 7 bases separates them. In the germline V gene, CDR1 corresponds to MDHEN and CDR2 to SYDVKM. The CDR3 starts with the cysteine, ends with the phenylalanine, and has 14 residues. The entry retains the CDR3 DNA only, 42 bases that are in frame from base 1. Patients with a history of autoimmune disease or receiving systemic immunosuppression were excluded from the trial. Peripheral blood for TCR sequencing was drawn from every dose cohort at baseline, at cycle 4 day 1 and at cycle 7 day 1. The samples were drawn from a first-in-human, open-label, multicenter phase I dose-escalation trial of ivuxolimab. Adults with locally advanced or metastatic melanoma, renal cell, hepatocellular, or head and neck squamous cell carcinoma were enrolled in the trial. Before TCR sequencing, CD4+ T cells and CD8+ T cells were sorted from peripheral blood as separate populations.

The sample consisted of CD4+ or CD8+ T cells sorted from blood, taken in a trial of the OX40 agonist ivuxolimab. The source of this sequence is an adult with an advanced solid tumor such as melanoma, head and neck, liver or kidney cancer. The chain is assembled from TRBV28 and TRBJ1-2; the D gene identity is not certain. The CDR3 protein: CASSLGSTNYGYTF. Read as DNA, the sequence is TGTGCCAGCAGTTTAGGATCAACTAACTATGGCTACACCTTC.